One and the same sample provided the 3 T cell receptor beta chains below, sequenced in a study of Ad26.COV2.S vaccination and SARS-CoV-2 variants. Assay used: immunoSEQ multiplex PCR; TCRdb lists only in-frame clones, some missing. The sample holds over 110,000 clones; around 86% are singletons and the top ten take 5%. The material was peripheral blood, obtained after recovery from COVID-19. These receptors were collected from a human donor who had recovered from COVID-19.

This chain joins TRBV7-9 and TRBJ1-3; D is unclear. The ends were cut back, 5 bases at V and 0 bases at J, with 11 bases in the middle. Germline loops: CDR1 SEHNR, CDR2 FQNEAQ (reference sequence). This CDR3 has 15 amino acids. CDR3 nucleotide sequence: TGTGCCAGCAGCCCGCCAGGATTCTCTGGAAACACCATATATTTT. Protein product: CASSPPGFSGNTIYF.

The CDR3 protein is CASSQFGTATNEKLFF. The CDR3 bases are TGCGCCAGCAGTCAATTCGGGACAGCAACTAATGAAAAACTGTTTTTT. The rearrangement uses TRBV23-1 and TRBJ1-4; the match to TRBD1 covers 7 bases. TRBV23-1 is recorded as an ORF, its role being uncertain. J gave up 0 bases and V 1 base, and 2 bases lay outside the gene matches. CDR3 size: 16 residues.

This chain connects TRBV7-9 to TRBJ1-6; D not resolved. The CDR3 consists of 14 residues. Germline V lookup: CDR1 SEHNR, CDR2 FQNEAQ (reference sequence). Deletions cut 1 base from V and 7 bases from J, with 8 bases between. CDR3 protein: CASSLGAGNSPLHF. CDR3 sequence (DNA): TGTGCCAGCAGCTTAGGAGCCGGCAATTCACCCCTCCACTTT.